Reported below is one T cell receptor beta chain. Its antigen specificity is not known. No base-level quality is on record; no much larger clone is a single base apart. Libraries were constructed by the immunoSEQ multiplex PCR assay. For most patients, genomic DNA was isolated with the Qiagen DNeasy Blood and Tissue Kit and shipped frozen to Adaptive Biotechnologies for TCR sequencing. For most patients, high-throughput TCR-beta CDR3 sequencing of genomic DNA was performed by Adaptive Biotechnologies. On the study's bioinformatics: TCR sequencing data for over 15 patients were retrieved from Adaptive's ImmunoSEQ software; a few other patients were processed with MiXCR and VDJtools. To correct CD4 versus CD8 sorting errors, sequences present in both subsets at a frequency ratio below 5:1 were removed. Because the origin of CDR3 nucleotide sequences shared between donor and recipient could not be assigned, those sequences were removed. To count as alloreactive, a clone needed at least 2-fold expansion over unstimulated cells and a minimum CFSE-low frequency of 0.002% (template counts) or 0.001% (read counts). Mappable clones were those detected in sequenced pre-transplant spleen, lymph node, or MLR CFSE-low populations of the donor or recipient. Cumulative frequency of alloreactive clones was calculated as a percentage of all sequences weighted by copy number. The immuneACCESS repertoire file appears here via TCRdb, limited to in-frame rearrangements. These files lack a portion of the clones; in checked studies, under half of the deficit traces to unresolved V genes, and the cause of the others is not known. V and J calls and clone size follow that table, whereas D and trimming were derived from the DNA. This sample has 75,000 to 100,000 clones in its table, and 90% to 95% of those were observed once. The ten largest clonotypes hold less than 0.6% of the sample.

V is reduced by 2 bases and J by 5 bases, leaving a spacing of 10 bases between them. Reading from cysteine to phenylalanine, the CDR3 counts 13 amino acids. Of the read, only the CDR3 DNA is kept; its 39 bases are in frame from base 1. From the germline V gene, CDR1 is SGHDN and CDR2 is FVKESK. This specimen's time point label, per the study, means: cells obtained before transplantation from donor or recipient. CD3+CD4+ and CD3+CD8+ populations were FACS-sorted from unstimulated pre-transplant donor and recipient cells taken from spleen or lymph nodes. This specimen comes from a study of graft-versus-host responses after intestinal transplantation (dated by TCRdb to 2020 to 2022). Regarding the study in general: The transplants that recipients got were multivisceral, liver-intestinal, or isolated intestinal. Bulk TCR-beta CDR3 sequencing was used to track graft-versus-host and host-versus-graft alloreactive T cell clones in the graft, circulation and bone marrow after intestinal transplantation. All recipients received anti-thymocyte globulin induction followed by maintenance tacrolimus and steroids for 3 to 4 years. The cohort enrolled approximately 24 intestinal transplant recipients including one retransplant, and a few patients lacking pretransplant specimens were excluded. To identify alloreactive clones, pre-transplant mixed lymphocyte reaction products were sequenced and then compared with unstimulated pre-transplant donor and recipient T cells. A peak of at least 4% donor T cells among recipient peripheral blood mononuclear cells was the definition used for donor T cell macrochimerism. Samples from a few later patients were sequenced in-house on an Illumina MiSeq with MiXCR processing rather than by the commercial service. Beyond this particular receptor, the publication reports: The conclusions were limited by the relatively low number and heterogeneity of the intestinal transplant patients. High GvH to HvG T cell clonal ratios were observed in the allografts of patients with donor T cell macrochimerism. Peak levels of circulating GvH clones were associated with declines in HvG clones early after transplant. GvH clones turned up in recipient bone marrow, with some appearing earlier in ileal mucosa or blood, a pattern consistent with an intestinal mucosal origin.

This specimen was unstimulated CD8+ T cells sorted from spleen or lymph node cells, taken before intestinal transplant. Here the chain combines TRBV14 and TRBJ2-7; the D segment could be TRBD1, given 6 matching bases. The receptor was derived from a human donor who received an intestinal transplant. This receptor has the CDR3 CASSQHYRDEQYF. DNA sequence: TGTGCCAGCAGCCAACATTACAGGGACGAGCAGTACTTC.